This TCR beta chain was recorded in a study of T cell responses to AZD1222 COVID-19 vaccine. Overall study results and limits: No day 14 peak samples; only post-peak repertoires were characterized. Reports say nearly half of spike-specific TCRs go after unmutated variant regions. Most donors were white British and more were female, and clonal diversity was possibly underestimated.

V lost 3 bases and J lost 0, with 13 bases in between. This CDR3 contains 16 residues. From germline, CDR1 is SGDLS and CDR2 YYNGEE. Repertoires were generated with immunoSEQ multiplex PCR, while TCRdb's copy carries only in-frame clones and drops some. Altogether about 150,000 clones are present, approximately 85% being singletons, with the ten largest covering around 5%. Worth noting for this clone: What it binds is unknown.

The origin of this receptor is an adult who received the MenACWY meningococcal vaccine as a control. This chain connects TRBV9 to TRBJ2-1; maybe TRBD1 (5 bases). Sequences were derived from peripheral blood, sampled 28 days after the second dose of the MenACWY control vaccine. DNA for the CDR3: TGTGCCAGCAGCGCCCCAGGGTTCAGCTCCTACAATGAGCAGTTCTTC. Its translation: CASSAPGFSSYNEQFF.